The 19 T cell receptor beta chains below were found in one sample sequenced in a study of post-analysis software for immune sequencing data. Regarding the study as a whole: Five or six TRBV segments, TRBV5-6, TRBV5-1 and TRBV20-1 among them, were found more frequent in patients than controls.

Incorporated into the TCR beta cDNA libraries were unique molecular identifiers, which served to reduce PCR and sequencing biases. TCRdb called the PCR reads again in MiXCR, with one record for every CDR3 protein. The sample contains around 190,000 distinct CDR3 sequences, 29% of which appear only once. What these receptors recognize is not known. Sequencing input: blood. Source of these receptors: a girl between 2 and 17 years old with multiple sclerosis.

This CDR3 reads CASQVGTSTNEQFF. DNA for the CDR3: TGTGCCAGCCAGGTCGGGACTAGCACCAATGAGCAGTTCTTC. The chain uses TRBV27 and TRBJ2-1; the match to TRBD2 covers 9 bases. CDR1 and CDR2 (germline): MNHEY, SMNVEV (reference sequence). This CDR3 region has 14 residues. With V trimmed by 8 bases and J by 6 bases, 8 bases remained unmatched.

V usage is TRBV24-1 and J usage is TRBJ2-1, with 7 bases lining up with TRBD2. CDR1 KGHDR and CDR2 SFDVKD come from the germline V gene. The ends lost 2 bases at V and 9 bases at J; junction bases unmatched: 12. The CDR3 is made up of 16 amino acids. The CDR3 reads CATSDSRTSGTSEQFF. The CDR3 region has the DNA TGTGCCACCAGTGATTCACGGACGAGCGGGACCAGTGAGCAGTTCTTC.

This clonotype was observed a few times. This rearrangement joins TRBV12-3 or TRBV12-4 to TRBJ1-1; TRBD1 matches 8 bases. J lost 11 bases, V lost 6 bases, and 8 bases had no gene match. The CDR3 consists of 12 residues. The CDR3 is CASRSDRGEAFF. The CDR3 DNA is TGTGCCAGCAGATCAGACAGGGGTGAGGCTTTCTTT.

About this clonotype: A much larger clone lies one base from this, so it may be a read error. The V gene is TRBV28, the J gene TRBJ2-4; 7 nucleotides line up with TRBD2. The end of the DNA fits TRBJ2-5 better, so the J call may be wrong. This CDR3 has 16 amino acids. Germline CDR1 MDHEN, CDR2 SYDVKM. CDR3 protein: CASSYGWGRGEETQYF. The CDR3 DNA reads as TGTGCCAGCAGCTACGGGTGGGGACGGGGGGAAGAGACCCAGTACTTC.

CDR3 in amino acids: CASSGRGQGVANEKLFF. In nucleotides, the CDR3 is TGTGCCAGCAGCGGACGGGGACAGGGGGTCGCTAATGAAAAACTGTTTTTT. V and J are TRBV5-6 and TRBJ1-4; 11 bases align to TRBD1. After removal of 4 bases from V and 3 bases from J, the junction contained 8 bases not matched to a gene. This CDR3 is 17 amino acids long. Germline V CDR1 and CDR2: SGHDT, YYEEEE.

The sample holds many counts of this clonotype. The V gene is TRBV12-3 or TRBV12-4, the J gene TRBJ1-6; a weak D match, TRBD1 (5 bases). Deletions cut 10 bases from V and 3 bases from J, with 13 bases between. The CDR3 loop spans 14 amino acids. The CDR3 region has the DNA TGTGCCACTAGGCGGACAAGCTATAATTCACCCCTCCACTTT. Its translation is CATRRTSYNSPLHF.

Comment on this clonotype: A much bigger clone sits one base away, suggesting this may be a read error. The chain uses TRBV6-5 and TRBJ2-3, with D perhaps given as TRBD1 or TRBD2 (5 bases each). From germline, CDR1 is MNHEY and CDR2 SVGAGI. This CDR3 region has 15 residues. Trimming removed 3 bases from V and 5 bases from J, with 15 bases in between. The DNA for the CDR3 is TGTGCCAGCAGTTATGCGGGCAGGGCTGAAGATACGCAGTATTTT. Its translation: CASSYAGRAEDTQYF.

The rearrangement uses TRBV28 and TRBJ1-1, with TRBD1 matching over 8 bases. The junction had 10 bases not matched to a gene; V was cut back by 6 bases and J by 4 bases. CDR3 length: 15 residues. Germline V gene lookup returns CDR1 MDHEN and CDR2 SYDVKM. In DNA form, the CDR3 reads TGTGCCAGCAGCACGGGGGACAGGTATGGCACTGAAGCTTTCTTT. It codes for CASSTGDRYGTEAFF.

Regarding this clonotype: This clone may be a read error of a much larger clone one base away. The chain uses TRBV5-1 and TRBJ2-1, with D hard to call. The CDR3 has 13 residues. Germline V lookup: CDR1 SGHRS, CDR2 YFSETQ. The CDR3 spells CSSSQSSYNEQFF. CDR3 nucleotides: TGCTCCAGCAGTCAGAGCTCCTACAATGAGCAGTTCTTC.

As concerns this clonotype: Germline is not matched at one junction end, which may reflect a read error. The chain has TRBV20-1 and TRBJ2-1; TRBD2 is a possible D gene (6 bases). The CDR3 extends over 14 amino acids. Germline assignment: CDR1 DFQATT and CDR2 SNEGSKA (reference sequence). The CDR3 sequence is CSADAGPTYNEQCF. The DNA for the CDR3 is TGCAGTGCCGATGCGGGACCAACCTACAATGAGCAGTGCTTC.

This clonotype turned up a few times. This chain joins TRBV12-3 or TRBV12-4 and TRBJ2-1; D is possibly TRBD1 or TRBD2 (5 bases each). V was trimmed by 5 bases and J by 6 bases, leaving 17 bases between them. The CDR3 is 15 residues long. For the CDR3, the DNA is TGTGCCAGCAGTCTCGGGGCTAGATCAAGCAATGAGCAGTTCTTC. Protein sequence: CASSLGARSSNEQFF.

This clonotype showed up many times. The chain combines TRBV7-9 with TRBJ2-5; 9 bases agree with TRBD1. The CDR3 consists of 15 residues. Germline loops: CDR1 SEHNR, CDR2 FQNEAQ (reference sequence). V was pared by 5 bases and J by 4 bases, with 8 bases of the junction left unmatched. Here the CDR3 DNA reads TGTGCCAGCAGCCCCGGGACAGGGTCGCTAGAGACCCAGTACTTC. Translating it yields CASSPGTGSLETQYF.

The chain uses TRBV5-1 and TRBJ2-5; 9 positions agree with TRBD1. After removal of 4 bases from V and 5 bases from J, the junction contained 12 bases not matched to a gene. From germline, CDR1 is SGHRS and CDR2 YFSETQ. The CDR3 is 16 residues long. CDR3 protein: CASSTARGQGRETQYF. The CDR3 bases are TGCGCCAGCAGCACCGCCAGGGGACAGGGCAGGGAGACCCAGTACTTC. Filled out from reference TRBV5-1 and TRBJ2-5, the complete variable domain reads KAGVTQTPRYLIKTRGQQVTLSCSPISGHRSVSWYQQTPGQGLQFLFEYFSETQRNKGNFPGRFSGRQFSNSRSEMNVSTLELGDSALYLCASSTARGQGRETQYFGPGTRLLVL.

This clonotype has only a few counts. The junction departs from the called germline gene at one end, perhaps through a read error. The rearrangement uses TRBV12-3 or TRBV12-4 and TRBJ2-7; TRBD1 matches 9 bases. The CDR3 sequence is 14 residues long. The CDR3 loop is CAGSYRGLSYEQYF. DNA of the CDR3: TGTGCCGGCAGTTACAGGGGGCTCTCCTACGAGCAGTACTTC.

V is TRBV20-1 and J is TRBJ2-3; D possibly corresponds to TRBD1 (6 bases). Germline CDR1 and CDR2: DFQATT and SNEGSKA (reference sequence). This CDR3 has 15 amino acids. Trimming removed 3 bases from V and 6 bases from J, with 19 bases in between. This chain's CDR3 is CSASSGTWMGDTQYF. In nucleotides, the CDR3 is TGCAGTGCTAGTTCCGGGACATGGATGGGGGATACGCAGTATTTT.

V gene TRBV21-1 combines with J gene TRBJ1-1; TRBD1, as called in the table, went unchecked against the DNA. TRBV21-1 counts as a pseudogene. The CDR3 is 14 amino acids. The CDR3 DNA reads TGTGCCAGCGAGCGGGGGGGCCCGAACACTGAAGCTTTCTTT. Translating gives CASERGGPNTEAFF.

Comments on this clonotype: A much larger clonotype is one base distant, so this may be a read error. V usage is TRBV29-1 and J usage is TRBJ2-5; 10 bases agree with TRBD2. The germline gives CDR1 SQVTM, CDR2 ANQGSEA. The ends lost 6 bases at V and 11 bases at J; junction bases unmatched: 12. The CDR3 has 13 amino acids. The CDR3 loop is CSVSRLAGNEQYF. CDR3 sequence (DNA): TGCAGCGTCAGCCGACTAGCGGGCAATGAGCAGTACTTC.

This clonotype was found many times. The chain carries TRBV7-2 and TRBJ2-1; 12 bases are shared with TRBD2. Trimming took 0 bases from V and 10 from J; bases not matched to a gene: 4. CDR1 is SGHTA, CDR2 FQGNSA, per germline. The CDR3 runs 15 residues. CDR3 coding DNA: TGTGCCAGCAGCTTAGCCTGGACTAGCGGGAACGAGCAGTTCTTC. Translated: CASSLAWTSGNEQFF.

The chain combines TRBV15 with TRBJ1-6; possibly TRBD1 for D (5 bases). Germline CDR1 LNHNV, CDR2 YYDKDF (reference sequence). The CDR3 runs to 17 residues. V dropped 0 bases and J dropped 2 bases, with 11 bases sitting between them. CDR3 region: CATSRDEGPAYNSPLHF. The CDR3, as DNA: TGTGCCACCAGCAGAGATGAGGGACCGGCCTATAATTCACCCCTCCACTTT.